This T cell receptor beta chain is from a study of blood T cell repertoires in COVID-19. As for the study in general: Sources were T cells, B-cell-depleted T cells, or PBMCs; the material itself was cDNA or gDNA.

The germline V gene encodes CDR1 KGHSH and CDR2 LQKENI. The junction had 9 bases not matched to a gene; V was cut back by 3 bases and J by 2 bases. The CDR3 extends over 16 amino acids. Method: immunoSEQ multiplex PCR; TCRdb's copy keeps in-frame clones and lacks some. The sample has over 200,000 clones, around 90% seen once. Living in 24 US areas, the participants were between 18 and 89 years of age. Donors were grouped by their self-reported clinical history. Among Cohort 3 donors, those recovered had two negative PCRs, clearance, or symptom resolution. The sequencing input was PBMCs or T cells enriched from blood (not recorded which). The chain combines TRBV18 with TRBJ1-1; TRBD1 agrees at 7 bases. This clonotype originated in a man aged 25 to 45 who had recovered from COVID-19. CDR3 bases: TGTGCCAGCTCACCGAAAGGTCAGGGGGGTAACACTGAAGCTTTCTTT. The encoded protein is CASSPKGQGGNTEAFF.